This T cell receptor (beta chain) stems from a study of response to subunit inactivated influenza vaccine. General study points: Few new T cells, the authors suggested, are recruited by each seasonal influenza vaccination.

In this sample, this clonotype turned up many times. The antigen is undetermined. TCRdb fed the RT-PCR reads into MiXCR, producing one record per CDR3 protein. This sample has roughly 150,000 distinct CDR3 sequences; 11% occur once, and the top ten carry under 15%. The germline gives CDR1 DFQATT, CDR2 SNEGSKA (reference sequence). The ends were cut back, 0 bases at V and 2 bases at J, with 14 bases in the middle. This CDR3 has 15 amino acids. The sequencing used non-naive T cells sorted from PBMCs, collected roughly 48 days after vaccination. The receptor comes from a man in his forties or fifties who received an inactivated influenza vaccine. The V call is TRBV20-1, the J call TRBJ2-7; TRBD2 might be the D (6 bases). CDR3 residues: CSARDAARGPYEQYF. The CDR3 nucleotides read TGCAGTGCTAGAGATGCGGCGCGGGGCCCCTACGAGCAGTACTTC.